The 29 T cell receptor beta chains in this list originate from one sample, sequenced in a study of beta chain features in type 1 diabetes. Study-level points and caveats: There was a moderate but significant shortening of TCRB CDR3s in all four CD4+ subsets of Type 1 diabetes patients.

The authors reverse transcribed all of the isolated RNA, so sequencing captured expressed TCRB transcripts. TCRdb's copy holds only in-frame clones and misses some; the assay was immunoSEQ multiplex PCR. The repertoire has approximately 260,000 clones, just over 20% of them found once; the top ten carry 0.028%. These receptors lack a known antigen. Source material: naive CD4+ T cells from blood. Receptors originate from a woman aged 35 to 49 with type 1 diabetes.

This chain links TRBV5-1 with TRBJ2-5; D is undetermined. Germline-derived CDR1 and CDR2 are SGHRS and YFSETQ. CDR3 length: 14 residues. V was clipped by 0 bases and J by 5 bases, with 11 bases between them. In DNA, the CDR3 is TGCGCCAGCAGCTTGGAGCCACACAGCGAGACCCAGTACTTC. It yields the protein CASSLEPHSETQYF.

This clone was picked up a small number of times. For the CDR3, the DNA is TGTGCCAGCGGGGGGGCGGTGGATACGCAGTATTTT. Protein product: CASGGAVDTQYF. The chain joins TRBV2 to TRBJ2-3; the D gene is possibly TRBD2 (7 bases). The CDR3 is 12 residues long. Trimming stripped 8 bases from V and 6 bases from J, with 12 bases between. The V gene's germline CDR1 is SNHLY and CDR2 FYNNEI.

This clone was counted a few times. The chain carries TRBV2 and TRBJ2-2; 11 bases agree with TRBD1. Germline lookup yields CDR1 SNHLY and CDR2 FYNNEI. The CDR3 has 15 residues. Losses at the gene ends were 4 bases for V and 5 bases for J; bases not matched to a gene: 3. CDR3 coding DNA: TGTGCCAGCAGTGGGACAGGGGGCTATACCGGGGAGCTGTTTTTT. It encodes CASSGTGGYTGELFF. The whole variable domain, remainder taken from reference TRBV2 and TRBJ2-2, is EPEVTQTPSHQVTQMGQEVILRCVPISNHLYFYWYRQILGQKVEFLVSFYNNEISEKSEIFDDQFSVERPDGSNFTLKIRSTKLEDSAMYFCASSGTGGYTGELFFGEGSRLTVL.

The chain combines TRBV19 with TRBJ2-2, with D perhaps TRBD2 (6 bases). V was clipped by 7 bases and J by 3 bases, with 15 bases between them. CDR1 and CDR2 (germline): LNHDA, SQIVND (reference sequence). The CDR3 contains 15 residues. CDR3 sequence: CASTRHGGDTGELFF. In nucleotides, the CDR3 is TGTGCCAGTACTCGCCACGGGGGAGACACCGGGGAGCTGTTTTTT.

V gene TRBV4-1 combines with J gene TRBJ2-3; 9 bases are shared with TRBD1. CDR1 is MGHRA and CDR2 is YSYEKL in the germline V gene. J was trimmed by 2 bases and V by 1 base; bases with no gene match: 4. This CDR3 contains 16 residues. Here the CDR3 DNA reads TGCGCCAGCAGCCAAGCTCGGGACAGGGTCACAGATACGCAGTATTTT. The encoded protein is CASSQARDRVTDTQYF.

The chain uses TRBV2 and TRBJ2-1; D is possibly TRBD2 (6 bases). Germline loops: CDR1 SNHLY, CDR2 FYNNEI. V was shortened by 7 bases and J by 5 bases, with 15 bases between the two germline ends. CDR3 size: 14 residues. The CDR3 spells CASTWGVFDNEQFF. The CDR3 region has the DNA TGTGCCAGCACCTGGGGGGTCTTCGACAATGAGCAGTTCTTC.

Here the CDR3 reads CASSSRTGDSPLHF. CDR3 DNA sequence: TGCGCCAGCAGCTCTAGGACAGGAGATTCACCCCTCCACTTT. The V gene is TRBV5-1, the J gene TRBJ1-6, with TRBD1 identical over 7 bases. J was trimmed by 8 bases and V by 3 bases; bases with no gene match: 5. Germline V gene data show CDR1 as SGHRS and CDR2 as YFSETQ. There are 14 residues in the CDR3.

The table lists this clone with a few counts. The V and J genes are TRBV4-3 and TRBJ1-2, with 7 bases that match TRBD1. Germline trimming cut 2 bases from V and 4 bases from J; bases unmatched to any gene: 7. This CDR3 is built from 15 residues. Germline CDR1 and CDR2: LGHNA and YSLEER. CDR3 region: CASSQQGGGPYGYTF. CDR3 DNA: TGCGCCAGCAGCCAACAAGGGGGCGGACCCTATGGCTACACCTTC.

This clone was seen only a few times. The chain combines TRBV15 with TRBJ1-3; 10 bases match TRBD1. V trimming: 0 bases; J trimming: 0 bases; junction bases outside the gene matches: 11. The CDR3 contains 20 residues. Germline CDR1 reads LNHNV; CDR2 reads YYDKDF (reference sequence). As DNA, the CDR3 is TGTGCCACCAGCAGAGATTCGTTTGTAGGACAGGGGGGCTCTGGAAACACCATATATTTT. Its translation is CATSRDSFVGQGGSGNTIYF.

V is TRBV28 and J is TRBJ2-5, with 9 bases fitting TRBD2. The germline CDR1 and CDR2 sequences are MDHEN and SYDVKM. The CDR3 consists of 15 residues. Germline trimming cut 5 bases from V and 5 bases from J; bases unmatched to any gene: 9. CDR3: CASSQPGLARETQYF. In DNA, the CDR3 is TGTGCCAGCAGTCAACCGGGACTAGCAAGGGAGACCCAGTACTTC.

The chain carries TRBV7-2 and TRBJ1-1, with 8 bases matching TRBD1. The germline V gene has CDR1 SGHTA and CDR2 FQGNSA. The CDR3 runs 14 residues. The J segment lost 3 bases and the V segment lost 5 bases, leaving 5 bases of the junction unmatched. CDR3 bases: TGTGCCAGCAGCCGACCGGACAGGGACACTGAAGCTTTCTTT. It specifies CASSRPDRDTEAFF.

In its sample, this clone was seen a few times. This sequence joins TRBV11-1 and TRBJ1-1; TRBD1 might be the D (6 bases). The ends were cut back, 7 bases at V and 5 bases at J, with 14 bases in the middle. Germline CDR1 and CDR2: SGHAT and FQDESV (reference sequence). The CDR3 loop spans 13 amino acids. CDR3 sequence (DNA): TGTGCCAGCACCAGGACAGAAGGGACTGAAGCTTTCTTT. It yields the protein CASTRTEGTEAFF.

This clone appeared a few times. This chain joins TRBV7-2 and TRBJ2-4; D is perhaps TRBD2 (5 bases). V gave up 5 bases and J gave up 7 bases, with 15 bases separating them. The V gene's germline CDR1 is SGHTA and CDR2 FQGNSA. This CDR3 has 14 amino acids. The CDR3 here is CASSHGDRMNIQYF. The CDR3 coding sequence is TGTGCCAGCAGCCACGGGGATCGGATGAACATTCAGTACTTC.

This clone occurred a few times. The chain links TRBV4-2 to TRBJ2-2, with a tentative D call TRBD2 (5 bases). The ends were cut back, 1 base at V and 3 bases at J, with 9 bases in the middle. The CDR3 totals 15 residues. Germline CDR1 LGHNA, CDR2 YNFKEQ. This chain's CDR3 is CASSQGGVDTGELFF. In DNA, the CDR3 is TGTGCCAGCAGCCAAGGGGGAGTTGACACCGGGGAGCTGTTTTTT.

The V and J genes are TRBV10-3 and TRBJ2-1; 8 bases align to TRBD2. In germline, CDR1 is ENHRY, CDR2 SYGVKD. The junction had 6 bases not matched to a gene; V was cut back by 3 bases and J by 8 bases. CDR3 length: 14 amino acids. Written as DNA, the CDR3 is TGTGCCATCAGTGAATCTCGGGGGGGCTATGAGCAGTTCTTC. Translated: CAISESRGGYEQFF.

This clone was observed a few times. The chain combines TRBV16 with TRBJ1-2, with D tentatively TRBD1 (6 bases). Germline V gene lookup returns CDR1 KGHSY and CDR2 FQNENV. This CDR3 is built from 16 residues. Trimming removed 4 bases from V and 1 base from J, with 16 bases in between. In DNA form, the CDR3 reads TGTGCCAGCAGCCCCCAGGACAGCCTTGGTAACTATGGCTACACCTTC. It is translated as CASSPQDSLGNYGYTF.

This chain uses TRBV4-3 with TRBJ2-6, with D tentatively TRBD2 (6 bases). V was shortened by 0 bases and J by 0 bases, with 9 bases between the two germline ends. CDR3 length: 17 amino acids. Germline CDR1 is LGHNA and CDR2 is YSLEER. In DNA, the CDR3 is TGCGCCAGCAGCCAAGAGGCGGGGAGCTCTGGGGCCAACGTCCTGACTTTC. Protein product: CASSQEAGSSGANVLTF.

Only a few counts were recorded for this clone. Other DNA sequences within the sample encode an identical CDR3. The chain uses TRBV29-1 and TRBJ2-7; TRBD2 matches at 12 bases. CDR1 is SQVTM, CDR2 ANQGSEA, per germline. The V segment lost 7 bases and the J segment 1 base; nucleotides outside the gene matches: 2. This CDR3 has 13 amino acids. CDR3 residues: CSAGLAGSYEQYF. Here the CDR3 DNA reads TGCAGCGCTGGACTAGCGGGATCCTACGAGCAGTACTTC.

A single count supports this clone. The genes are TRBV4-2 and TRBJ2-3; 9 bases align to TRBD2. Germline V gene lookup returns CDR1 LGHNA and CDR2 YNFKEQ. CDR3 length equals 16 residues. J was trimmed by 4 bases and V by 1 base; bases with no gene match: 6. The CDR3 here is CASSQVPGLAADTQYF. The CDR3 bases are TGTGCCAGCAGCCAAGTCCCGGGACTAGCAGCAGATACGCAGTATTTT.

The sample holds a few counts of this clone. The CDR3 DNA sequence: TGTGCCAGCAGTGAAGGCGGCAATCAAGAGACCCAGTACTTC. Translation: CASSEGGNQETQYF. The chain joins TRBV6-1 to TRBJ2-5; D call uncertain. The germline V and J ends were trimmed by 1 base and 2 bases, with 8 bases remaining between them. This CDR3 has 14 amino acids. From germline, CDR1 is MNHNS and CDR2 SASEGT.

The rearrangement uses TRBV6-5 and TRBJ2-4, with 9 nucleotides matching TRBD1. The CDR3 is 14 amino acids. V gave up 8 bases and J gave up 0 bases; unmatched junction bases: 2. CDR1 and CDR2 (germline): MNHEY, SVGAGI. This chain's CDR3 is CASGDRAAKNIQYF. DNA for the CDR3: TGTGCCAGCGGGGACAGGGCAGCCAAAAACATTCAGTACTTC.

This clone was observed once. V gene TRBV18 combines with J gene TRBJ2-1; 8 positions match TRBD2. From germline, CDR1 is KGHSH and CDR2 LQKENI. This CDR3 is built from 14 residues. Trimming at V came to 2 bases and at J to 5 bases, leaving 2 bases not matched to a gene. As DNA, the CDR3 is TGTGCCAGCTCACCAGGGACTAGTGACAATGAGCAGTTCTTC. Protein: CASSPGTSDNEQFF.

The rearrangement links TRBV27 to TRBJ2-7; D gene uncertain. The CDR3 is 14 amino acids. Looked up from germline, CDR1 is MNHEY and CDR2 is SMNVEV (reference sequence). Trimming removed 5 bases at V and 5 bases at J, with 16 bases between. CDR3 amino acids: CASSKSTKPNEQYF. CDR3 bases: TGTGCCAGCAGTAAGTCGACAAAACCTAACGAGCAGTACTTC.

The chain joins TRBV18 to TRBJ2-5, with 8 nucleotides matching TRBD1. Trimming cost V 3 bases and J 4 bases; bases outside gene matches: 7. CDR1 KGHSH and CDR2 LQKENI come from the germline V gene. CDR3 length: 15 residues. In DNA form, the CDR3 reads TGTGCCAGCTCACCCGGGACAGGTCTTGGAGAGACCCAGTACTTC. This translates into CASSPGTGLGETQYF.

This clone was seen only a few times. Distinct nucleotide sequences in the sample also encode this CDR3. This chain joins TRBV29-1 and TRBJ2-5, with TRBD1 matching over 11 bases. The CDR3 contains 13 residues. Germline trimming cut 6 bases from V and 4 bases from J; bases unmatched to any gene: 4. Germline loops: CDR1 SQVTM, CDR2 ANQGSEA. Here the CDR3 reads CSVGQGAGETQYF. The DNA of the CDR3 is TGCAGCGTCGGACAGGGGGCGGGAGAGACCCAGTACTTC.

The V gene is TRBV11-2, the J gene TRBJ2-5; the D gene is possibly TRBD1 (6 bases). The CDR3 has 14 amino acids. The V and J ends lost 1 base and 2 bases respectively, with 8 bases between them. Germline loops: CDR1 SGHAT, CDR2 FQNNGV. For the CDR3, the DNA is TGTGCCAGCAGCTTAGTAACAGGGCAAGAGACCCAGTACTTC. It translates to CASSLVTGQETQYF.

The rearrangement links TRBV28 to TRBJ2-1; TRBD2 might be the D (5 bases). The germline gives CDR1 MDHEN, CDR2 SYDVKM. The ends were cut back, 3 bases at V and 8 bases at J, with 11 bases in the middle. The CDR3 sequence is 13 residues long. CDR3 region: CASSFPPGYEQFF. CDR3 in DNA: TGTGCCAGCAGTTTTCCCCCGGGGTATGAGCAGTTCTTC.

The CDR3 bases are TGCGCCAGCAGCTTGGCTGGAGAGCTGGGCGAGCAGTACTTC. Protein sequence: CASSLAGELGEQYF. The V call is TRBV5-1, the J call TRBJ2-7, with D uncertain. The CDR3 totals 14 residues. The V end lost 0 bases, the J end lost 6 bases, and 13 bases lay between the germline ends. The germline V gene has CDR1 SGHRS and CDR2 YFSETQ.

In this sample, this clone turned up a few times. The rearrangement uses TRBV29-1 and TRBJ2-5, with D maybe TRBD2 (6 bases). V dropped 7 bases and J dropped 4 bases, with 16 bases sitting between them. The germline V gene encodes CDR1 SQVTM and CDR2 ANQGSEA. The CDR3 runs to 13 residues. The CDR3 bases are TGCAGCGCAGCCCTGGGGGGTAGAGAGACCCAGTACTTC. Amino acid sequence: CSAALGGRETQYF.